A single sample is the source of the 7 T cell receptor beta chains below, sequenced in a study of PD-1 blockade in classical Hodgkin lymphoma. Here immunoSEQ multiplex PCR was the method, and the copy in TCRdb shows in-frame clones only, minus some. Here the sample spans tens of thousands of clones, approximately 94% being singletons. In every patient, relapse followed autologous stem cell transplantation, while exposure to brentuximab vedotin differed. The sequenced sample was peripheral blood mononuclear cells (PBMCs), obtained at baseline. The source of these receptors is a human donor with classical Hodgkin lymphoma.

The CDR3 nucleotides read TGTGCCAGCAGTGTTAGCGGGGGGTTATCCTACAATGAGCAGTTCTTC. Translated, it gives CASSVSGGLSYNEQFF. The rearrangement joins TRBV6-1 to TRBJ2-1, with TRBD2 matching 10 bases. The CDR3 has 16 residues. Germline loops: CDR1 MNHNS, CDR2 SASEGT. V lost 4 bases, J lost 1 base, and 4 bases stayed unmatched.

V usage is TRBV7-9 and J usage is TRBJ2-7, with D maybe TRBD1 (6 bases). The CDR3 is made up of 11 amino acids. The germline V gene encodes CDR1 SEHNR and CDR2 FQNEAQ (reference sequence). Deletions cut 8 bases from V and 3 bases from J, with 8 bases between. CDR3 in amino acids: CASRGGYEQYF. As DNA, the CDR3 is TGTGCCAGCCGAGGGGGCTACGAGCAGTACTTC.

The chain has TRBV12-2 and TRBJ2-5; TRBD2, as called in the table, went unchecked against the DNA. TRBV12-2 is recorded as a pseudogene. The CDR3 covers 15 residues. CDR3 DNA: TGTGCAAGTCGCGCCCCCCGGGAGGGGAGGGAGACCCAGTACTTC. It is translated as CASRAPREGRETQYF.

The V and J genes are TRBV7-6 and TRBJ2-7; 8 nucleotides align to TRBD2. With V trimmed by 5 bases and J by 6 bases, 3 bases remained unmatched. Germline values: CDR1 SGHVS, CDR2 FNYEAQ. The CDR3 has 12 residues. As DNA, the CDR3 is TGTGCCAGCAGCACGGGGGGGGGCGAGCAGTACTTC. This gives the protein CASSTGGGEQYF.

This sequence joins TRBV5-4 and TRBJ2-7, with D maybe TRBD1 (6 bases). Germline-derived CDR1 and CDR2 are SGHNT and YYREEE (reference sequence). The CDR3 covers 16 residues. The ends were cut back, 2 bases at V and 1 base at J, with 16 bases in the middle. The CDR3 region has the DNA TGTGCCAGCAGCTTTGAGGGGAACAGGGTGTCCTACGAGCAGTACTTC. Its protein is CASSFEGNRVSYEQYF.

This chain joins TRBV4-2 and TRBJ2-2; a weak D match, TRBD2 (6 bases). CDR1 and CDR2 (germline): LGHNA, YNFKEQ. With 4 bases removed from V and 6 bases from J, the gap between germline ends came to 21 bases. The CDR3 runs to 17 residues. The CDR3 bases are TGTGCCAGCAGCCCAAGAGGCCGCGGGGATAAGTCCGGGGAGCTGTTTTTT. This codes for CASSPRGRGDKSGELFF.

In DNA form, the CDR3 reads TGTGCCAGCTCACCATATATGGGGGACTACACCTTC. Translated, it gives CASSPYMGDYTF. This chain joins TRBV18 and TRBJ1-2, with D maybe TRBD1 (5 bases). Germline V gene data show CDR1 as KGHSH and CDR2 as LQKENI. Trimming cost V 2 bases and J 10 bases, with 11 bases left between them. There are 12 residues in the CDR3.